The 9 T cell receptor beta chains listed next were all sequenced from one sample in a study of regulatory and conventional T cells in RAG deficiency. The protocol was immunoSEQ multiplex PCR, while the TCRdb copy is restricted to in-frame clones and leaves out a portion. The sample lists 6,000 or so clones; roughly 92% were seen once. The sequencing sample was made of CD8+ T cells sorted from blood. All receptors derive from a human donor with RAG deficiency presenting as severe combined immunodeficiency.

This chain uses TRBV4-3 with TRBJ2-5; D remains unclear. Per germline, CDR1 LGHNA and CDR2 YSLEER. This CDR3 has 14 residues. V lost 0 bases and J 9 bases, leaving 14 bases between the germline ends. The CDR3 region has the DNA TGCGCCAGCAGCCAAGATAAACACGGTTCGCCCCAGTACTTC. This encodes CASSQDKHGSPQYF.

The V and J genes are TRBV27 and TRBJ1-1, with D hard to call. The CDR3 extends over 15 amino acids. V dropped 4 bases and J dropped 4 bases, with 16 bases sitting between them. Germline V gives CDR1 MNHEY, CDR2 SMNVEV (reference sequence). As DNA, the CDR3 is TGTGCCAGCAGTTCTGTGCTCTCCAGAGCCACTGAAGCTTTCTTT. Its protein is CASSSVLSRATEAFF.

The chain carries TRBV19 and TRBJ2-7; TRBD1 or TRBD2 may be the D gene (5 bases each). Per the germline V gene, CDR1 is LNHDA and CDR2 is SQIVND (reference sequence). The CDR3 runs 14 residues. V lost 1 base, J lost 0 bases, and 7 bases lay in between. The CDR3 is CASSIAGSSYEQYF. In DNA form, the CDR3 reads TGTGCCAGTAGTATAGCAGGGAGCTCCTACGAGCAGTACTTC.

CDR3 in amino acids: CASSVRSEWAQYF. The CDR3 coding sequence is TGTGCCAGCAGCGTAAGGTCAGAGTGGGCCCAGTACTTC. V usage is TRBV9 and J usage is TRBJ2-5; D gene ambiguous. CDR1 is SGDLS and CDR2 is YYNGEE in the germline V gene. This CDR3 is 13 amino acids long. Deletions cut 1 base from V and 9 bases from J, with 13 bases between.

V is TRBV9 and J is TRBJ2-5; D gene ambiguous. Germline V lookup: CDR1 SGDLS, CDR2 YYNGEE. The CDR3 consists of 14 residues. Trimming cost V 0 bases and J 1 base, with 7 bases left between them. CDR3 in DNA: TGTGCCAGCAGCGTAGCCTCGAGCCAAGAGACCCAGTACTTC. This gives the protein CASSVASSQETQYF. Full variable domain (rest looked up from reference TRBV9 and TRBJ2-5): DSGVTQTPKHLITATGQRVTLRCSPRSGDLSVYWYQQSLDQGLQFLIQYYNGEERAKGNILERFSAQQFPDLHSELNLSSLELGDSALYFCASSVASSQETQYFGPGTRLLVL.

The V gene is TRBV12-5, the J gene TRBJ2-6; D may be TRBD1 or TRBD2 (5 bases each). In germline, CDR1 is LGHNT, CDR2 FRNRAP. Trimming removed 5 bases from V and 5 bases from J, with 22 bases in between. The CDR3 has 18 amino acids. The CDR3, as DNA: TGTGCTAGTGGTCTAGCCGGTGCAGGACAAAGTCGGGCCAACGTCCTGACTTTC. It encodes CASGLAGAGQSRANVLTF.

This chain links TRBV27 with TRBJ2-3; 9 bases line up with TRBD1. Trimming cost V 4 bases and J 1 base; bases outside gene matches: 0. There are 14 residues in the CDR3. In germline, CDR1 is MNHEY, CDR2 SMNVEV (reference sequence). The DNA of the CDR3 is TGTGCCAGCAGTTGGACAGGGGGCACAGATACGCAGTATTTT. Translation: CASSWTGGTDTQYF.

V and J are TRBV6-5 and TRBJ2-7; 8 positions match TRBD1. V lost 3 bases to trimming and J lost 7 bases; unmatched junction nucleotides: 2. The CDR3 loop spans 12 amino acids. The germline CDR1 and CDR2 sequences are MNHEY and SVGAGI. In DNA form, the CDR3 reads TGTGCCAGCAGTTATACAGGGGGGGAGCAGTACTTC. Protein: CASSYTGGEQYF.

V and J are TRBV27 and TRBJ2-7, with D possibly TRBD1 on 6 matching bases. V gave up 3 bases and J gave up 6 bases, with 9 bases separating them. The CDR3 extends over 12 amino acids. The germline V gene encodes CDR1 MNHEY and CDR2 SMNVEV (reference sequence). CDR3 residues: CASSFSGVEQYF. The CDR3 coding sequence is TGTGCCAGCAGTTTCTCAGGGGTCGAGCAGTACTTC.